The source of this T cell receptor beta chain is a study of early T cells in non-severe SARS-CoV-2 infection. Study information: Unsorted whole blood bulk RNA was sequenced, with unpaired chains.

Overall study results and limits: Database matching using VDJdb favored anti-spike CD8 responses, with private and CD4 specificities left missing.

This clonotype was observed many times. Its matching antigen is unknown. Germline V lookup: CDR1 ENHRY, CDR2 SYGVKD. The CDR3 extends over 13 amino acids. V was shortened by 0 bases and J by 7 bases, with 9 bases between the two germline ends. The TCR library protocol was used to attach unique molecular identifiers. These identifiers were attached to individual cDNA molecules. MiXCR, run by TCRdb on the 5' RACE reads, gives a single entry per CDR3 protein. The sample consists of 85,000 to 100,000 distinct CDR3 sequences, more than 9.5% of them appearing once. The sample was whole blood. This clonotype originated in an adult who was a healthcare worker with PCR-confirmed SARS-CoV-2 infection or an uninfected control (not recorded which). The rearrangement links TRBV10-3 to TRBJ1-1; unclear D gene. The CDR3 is CAISESMEYEAFF. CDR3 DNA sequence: TGTGCCATCAGTGAGTCGATGGAGTATGAAGCTTTCTTT.